Listed here are 2 T cell receptor beta chains from one sample, sequenced in a study of blood T cell repertoires in COVID-19. Only in-frame clones appear in the TCRdb table, and some are missing; sequencing was by immunoSEQ multiplex PCR. Among some 90,000 clones listed, roughly 80% were seen once. The sequencing sample was made of peripheral blood. Receptors originate from a man in his 60s with acute or convalescent COVID-19.

The gene calls are TRBV9 and TRBJ2-3; D is unclear. V was trimmed by 4 bases and J by 0 bases, leaving 15 bases between them. CDR1 is SGDLS and CDR2 is YYNGEE in the germline V gene. The CDR3 runs to 16 residues. The CDR3 protein is CASSPLGGFSTDTQYF. The CDR3 DNA is TGTGCCAGCAGCCCTCTAGGCGGTTTCAGCACAGATACGCAGTATTTT.

Remarks on this clone: The sample contains more than one DNA sequence encoding this CDR3. The chain joins TRBV6-5 to TRBJ2-7; 10 bases align to TRBD1. V was clipped by 5 bases and J by 1 base; unmatched bases: 2. CDR1 is MNHEY and CDR2 is SVGAGI in the germline V gene. The CDR3 is made up of 14 amino acids. The CDR3 region is CASSPGQGSYEQYF. The CDR3 DNA reads TGTGCCAGCAGTCCGGGACAGGGGTCCTACGAGCAGTACTTC.